A selection of T cell receptor beta chains follows, all from one sample in a study of T cells after posttransplantation cyclophosphamide. This table comes from immunoSEQ multiplex PCR, and its TCRdb copy is limited to in-frame clones, with some not included. This table holds about 38,000 clones with no singletons; the top ten claim more than 2%. Input material: PBMCs. These receptors all come from a man aged 50 to 60 in good health, CMV-negative, and a related stem cell transplant donor. The CDR3 runs from the conserved cysteine through the conserved F or W. Each record gives: V gene, J gene, D gene, clone size, CDR3 protein, CDR3 DNA. D genes are given only for firm matches. Clone sizes are given selectively: once, few, many, or a class where the clone is expanded.

v_gene: TRBV27; j_gene: TRBJ2-7; d_gene: NA; abundance: many; CDR3aa: CASSWRPSYEQYF; CDR3nt: TGTGCCAGCAGTTGGCGGCCGTCATACGAGCAGTACTTC
v_gene: TRBV6-5; j_gene: TRBJ1-6; d_gene: NA; abundance: many; CDR3aa: CASSYGRGGTNSPLHF; CDR3nt: TGTGCCAGCAGTTATGGCCGGGGGGGGACTAATTCACCCCTCCACTTT
v_gene: TRBV27; j_gene: TRBJ1-3; d_gene: NA; abundance: many; CDR3aa: CASSFSAGEIGNTIYF; CDR3nt: TGTGCCAGCAGTTTTAGCGCAGGGGAGATTGGAAACACCATATATTTT
v_gene: TRBV5-5; j_gene: TRBJ2-7; d_gene: TRBD2; abundance: many; CDR3aa: CASSLGLADYEQYF; CDR3nt: TGTGCCAGCAGCCTCGGACTAGCGGACTACGAGCAGTACTTC
v_gene: TRBV7-3; j_gene: TRBJ2-1; d_gene: TRBD2; abundance: many; CDR3aa: CASSILAGEYNEQFF; CDR3nt: TGTGCCAGCAGCATACTAGCGGGCGAGTACAATGAGCAGTTCTTC
v_gene: TRBV5-1; j_gene: TRBJ2-2; d_gene: TRBD2; abundance: many; CDR3aa: CASSISGGANTGELFF; CDR3nt: TGCGCCAGCAGCATCAGCGGGGGGGCGAACACCGGGGAGCTGTTTTTT
v_gene: TRBV7-2; j_gene: TRBJ2-7; d_gene: TRBD1; abundance: NA; CDR3aa: CASSIGQAFSYEQYF; CDR3nt: TGTGCCAGCAGCATCGGACAGGCCTTTTCCTACGAGCAGTACTTC
v_gene: TRBV10-3; j_gene: TRBJ1-5; d_gene: NA; abundance: many; CDR3aa: CAISTESDQPQHF; CDR3nt: TGTGCCATCAGCACAGAGTCGGATCAGCCCCAGCATTTT
v_gene: TRBV14; j_gene: TRBJ1-2; d_gene: NA; abundance: few; CDR3aa: CASSQDLFQVYGYTF; CDR3nt: TGTGCCAGCAGCCAAGATTTGTTCCAGGTCTACGGCTACACCTTC
v_gene: TRBV5-6; j_gene: TRBJ2-7; d_gene: TRBD1; abundance: few; CDR3aa: CASSFPGTGVRYEQYF; CDR3nt: TGTGCCAGCAGCTTTCCAGGGACAGGGGTAAGGTACGAGCAGTACTTC
v_gene: TRBV6-1; j_gene: TRBJ2-7; d_gene: TRBD1; abundance: many; CDR3aa: CASSAYGTGVYEQYF; CDR3nt: TGTGCCAGCAGTGCCTACGGGACAGGGGTCTACGAGCAGTACTTC
v_gene: TRBV5-4; j_gene: TRBJ2-1; d_gene: TRBD2; abundance: many; CDR3aa: CASRGGTSGKVPNEQFF; CDR3nt: TGTGCCAGCAGGGGAGGGACTAGCGGGAAGGTCCCCAATGAGCAGTTCTTC
v_gene: TRBV19; j_gene: TRBJ2-7; d_gene: TRBD2; abundance: many; CDR3aa: CASSPGLAGGYEQYF; CDR3nt: TGTGCCAGTAGTCCTGGACTAGCGGGAGGGTACGAGCAGTACTTC
v_gene: TRBV19; j_gene: TRBJ1-4; d_gene: TRBD1; abundance: many; CDR3aa: CGASSTGDNEKLFF; CDR3nt: TGTGGCGCATCCTCGACAGGGGATAATGAAAAACTGTTTTTT
v_gene: TRBV7-2; j_gene: TRBJ2-7; d_gene: NA; abundance: few; CDR3aa: CASSLGTRGVEQYF; CDR3nt: TGTGCCAGCAGCTTAGGAACCAGGGGGGTCGAGCAGTACTTC
v_gene: TRBV2; j_gene: TRBJ1-1; d_gene: NA; abundance: many; CDR3aa: CASRESAYTEAFF; CDR3nt: TGTGCCAGCAGGGAGAGCGCTTACACTGAAGCTTTCTTT
v_gene: TRBV11-2; j_gene: TRBJ1-2; d_gene: NA; abundance: NA; CDR3aa: CASSLVGGAGGYTF; CDR3nt: TGTGCCAGCAGCTTAGTAGGGGGGGCAGGTGGCTACACCTTC
v_gene: TRBV5-4; j_gene: TRBJ2-7; d_gene: TRBD2; abundance: NA; CDR3aa: CASSGRLAGTYEQYF; CDR3nt: TGTGCCAGCAGCGGCCGACTAGCGGGAACCTACGAGCAGTACTTC
v_gene: TRBV5-8; j_gene: TRBJ2-6; d_gene: NA; abundance: many; CDR3aa: CASSFPGRQISGANVLTF; CDR3nt: TGTGCCAGCAGCTTCCCGGGGAGGCAGATCTCTGGGGCCAACGTCCTGACTTTC
v_gene: TRBV7-8; j_gene: TRBJ1-2; d_gene: NA; abundance: NA; CDR3aa: CASSPEVTVGYGYTF; CDR3nt: TGTGCCAGCAGCCCAGAAGTGACAGTCGGCTATGGCTACACCTTC
v_gene: TRBV7-8; j_gene: TRBJ1-5; d_gene: NA; abundance: many; CDR3aa: CASSLRASGGYSNQPQHF; CDR3nt: TGTGCCAGCAGCTTACGCGCCTCAGGAGGCTATAGCAATCAGCCCCAGCATTTT
v_gene: TRBV5-1; j_gene: TRBJ2-2; d_gene: NA; abundance: many; CDR3aa: CASSFRQANTGELFF; CDR3nt: TGCGCCAGCAGCTTCCGACAGGCGAACACCGGGGAGCTGTTTTTT
v_gene: TRBV27; j_gene: TRBJ2-1; d_gene: NA; abundance: many; CDR3aa: CASTPLGGNNEQFF; CDR3nt: TGTGCCAGCACCCCCTTGGGGGGAAACAATGAGCAGTTCTTC
v_gene: TRBV6-1; j_gene: TRBJ1-2; d_gene: TRBD1; abundance: many; CDR3aa: CASSETTTGVYGYTF; CDR3nt: TGTGCCAGCAGTGAAACCACGACAGGGGTCTATGGCTACACCTTC
v_gene: TRBV7-8; j_gene: TRBJ2-5; d_gene: NA; abundance: many; CDR3aa: CASSFSRQTGQETQYF; CDR3nt: TGTGCCAGCAGCTTCTCAAGACAGACAGGTCAAGAGACCCAGTACTTC
v_gene: TRBV11-2; j_gene: TRBJ1-2; d_gene: NA; abundance: many; CDR3aa: CASSLNRANGYTF; CDR3nt: TGTGCCAGCAGCTTAAACAGGGCTAATGGCTACACCTTC
v_gene: TRBV5-1; j_gene: TRBJ2-2; d_gene: TRBD1; abundance: many; CDR3aa: CASTGQGIGTGELFF; CDR3nt: TGCGCCAGCACAGGACAGGGGATCGGGACCGGGGAGCTGTTTTTT
v_gene: TRBV7-2; j_gene: TRBJ1-1; d_gene: NA; abundance: NA; CDR3aa: CASSLPTGKDTEAFF; CDR3nt: TGTGCCAGCAGCTTACCAACAGGGAAGGACACTGAAGCTTTCTTT
v_gene: TRBV7-2; j_gene: TRBJ2-7; d_gene: TRBD1; abundance: few; CDR3aa: CASSSQGAMYEQYF; CDR3nt: TGTGCCAGCAGCTCCCAGGGGGCGATGTACGAGCAGTACTTC
v_gene: TRBV30; j_gene: TRBJ2-1; d_gene: NA; abundance: many; CDR3aa: CAWISGRVGDFYNEQFF; CDR3nt: TGTGCCTGGATTTCTGGGCGCGTCGGGGATTTCTACAATGAGCAGTTCTTC
v_gene: TRBV30; j_gene: TRBJ1-2; d_gene: NA; abundance: NA; CDR3aa: CAWSVSQNYGYTF; CDR3nt: TGTGCCTGGAGTGTATCTCAGAACTATGGCTACACCTTC
v_gene: TRBV2; j_gene: TRBJ1-2; d_gene: NA; abundance: NA; CDR3aa: CASSEAGGGGYTF; CDR3nt: TGTGCCAGCAGTGAAGCGGGGGGAGGTGGCTACACCTTC
v_gene: TRBV27; j_gene: TRBJ2-2; d_gene: TRBD2; abundance: few; CDR3aa: CASSLFGTSGRAAGELFF; CDR3nt: TGTGCCAGCAGTCTATTCGGGACTAGCGGGAGGGCTGCCGGGGAGCTGTTTTTT
v_gene: TRBV27; j_gene: TRBJ1-5; d_gene: NA; abundance: many; CDR3aa: CASSSLDAGEQPQHF; CDR3nt: TGTGCCAGCAGCAGCCTGGACGCCGGGGAGCAGCCCCAGCATTTT
v_gene: TRBV6-5; j_gene: TRBJ1-1; d_gene: NA; abundance: many; CDR3aa: CASSGGNTEAFF; CDR3nt: TGTGCCAGCAGCGGGGGGAACACTGAAGCTTTCTTT
v_gene: TRBV5-1; j_gene: TRBJ1-2; d_gene: NA; abundance: many; CDR3aa: CASSPDDRNYGYTF; CDR3nt: TGCGCCAGCAGCCCCGACGACAGGAACTATGGCTACACCTTC
v_gene: TRBV7-9; j_gene: TRBJ2-3; d_gene: TRBD2; abundance: many; CDR3aa: CASSPGTSGSDTQYF; CDR3nt: TGTGCCAGCAGCCCCGGGACTAGCGGCTCTGATACGCAGTATTTT
v_gene: TRBV5-6; j_gene: TRBJ2-7; d_gene: NA; abundance: many; CDR3aa: CASSLASVGADEQYF; CDR3nt: TGTGCCAGCAGCTTGGCCAGCGTAGGGGCGGACGAGCAGTACTTC
v_gene: TRBV5-4; j_gene: TRBJ2-5; d_gene: TRBD1; abundance: many; CDR3aa: CASSSQGAKETQYF; CDR3nt: TGTGCCAGCAGCTCACAGGGGGCCAAGGAGACCCAGTACTTC
v_gene: TRBV6-5; j_gene: TRBJ1-1; d_gene: NA; abundance: many; CDR3aa: CASSRQNTEAFF; CDR3nt: TGTGCCAGCAGTCGACAGAACACTGAAGCTTTCTTT
v_gene: TRBV11-2; j_gene: TRBJ1-1; d_gene: TRBD1; abundance: few; CDR3aa: CASSLRQGYEAFF; CDR3nt: TGTGCCAGCAGCTTGAGACAGGGGTACGAAGCTTTCTTT
v_gene: TRBV27; j_gene: TRBJ1-2; d_gene: NA; abundance: many; CDR3aa: CASSTSDRPGGYTF; CDR3nt: NA
v_gene: TRBV6-1; j_gene: TRBJ2-3; d_gene: TRBD2; abundance: many; CDR3aa: CASSEQGLASTDTQYF; CDR3nt: TGTGCCAGCAGTGAACAAGGACTAGCTAGCACAGATACGCAGTATTTT
v_gene: TRBV7-2; j_gene: TRBJ2-7; d_gene: TRBD1; abundance: many; CDR3aa: CASSLQTGDGEQYF; CDR3nt: TGTGCCAGCAGCTTACAGACAGGGGACGGCGAGCAGTACTTC
v_gene: TRBV6-1; j_gene: TRBJ2-3; d_gene: TRBD2; abundance: many; CDR3aa: CASSERASGGTDTQYF; CDR3nt: TGTGCCAGCAGTGAAAGGGCTAGCGGGGGGACAGATACGCAGTATTTT
v_gene: TRBV6-5; j_gene: TRBJ1-2; d_gene: TRBD1; abundance: few; CDR3aa: CASSYWARQGSGYTF; CDR3nt: TGTGCCAGCAGTTACTGGGCGAGACAGGGCTCTGGCTACACCTTC
v_gene: TRBV7-2; j_gene: TRBJ1-1; d_gene: NA; abundance: many; CDR3aa: CASSSTGNEAFF; CDR3nt: TGTGCCAGCAGCTCGACGGGTAATGAAGCTTTCTTT
v_gene: TRBV13; j_gene: TRBJ2-7; d_gene: TRBD1; abundance: many; CDR3aa: CASSPRRDRGTPYEQYF; CDR3nt: TGTGCCAGCAGCCCCCGCCGGGACAGGGGGACCCCCTACGAGCAGTACTTC
v_gene: TRBV7-9; j_gene: TRBJ2-3; d_gene: TRBD1; abundance: few; CDR3aa: CASKRTGLGADTQYF; CDR3nt: TGTGCCAGCAAACGGACAGGATTAGGCGCAGATACGCAGTATTTT
v_gene: TRBV15; j_gene: TRBJ2-7; d_gene: NA; abundance: NA; CDR3aa: CATSRDTRIEQYF; CDR3nt: TGTGCCACCAGCAGAGATACGAGGATCGAGCAGTACTTC
v_gene: TRBV7-9; j_gene: TRBJ2-2; d_gene: NA; abundance: many; CDR3aa: CASSLSGQNTGELFF; CDR3nt: TGTGCCAGCAGCTTATCTGGACAGAACACCGGGGAGCTGTTTTTT
v_gene: TRBV9; j_gene: TRBJ1-3; d_gene: TRBD1; abundance: many; CDR3aa: CASSTRQGSGNTIYF; CDR3nt: TGTGCCAGCAGCACCCGACAGGGCTCTGGAAACACCATATATTTT
v_gene: TRBV5-1; j_gene: TRBJ2-1; d_gene: TRBD2; abundance: many; CDR3aa: CASSETTLGLLSYNEQFF; CDR3nt: TGCGCCAGCAGCGAGACGACCCTGGGACTACTCTCCTACAATGAGCAGTTCTTC